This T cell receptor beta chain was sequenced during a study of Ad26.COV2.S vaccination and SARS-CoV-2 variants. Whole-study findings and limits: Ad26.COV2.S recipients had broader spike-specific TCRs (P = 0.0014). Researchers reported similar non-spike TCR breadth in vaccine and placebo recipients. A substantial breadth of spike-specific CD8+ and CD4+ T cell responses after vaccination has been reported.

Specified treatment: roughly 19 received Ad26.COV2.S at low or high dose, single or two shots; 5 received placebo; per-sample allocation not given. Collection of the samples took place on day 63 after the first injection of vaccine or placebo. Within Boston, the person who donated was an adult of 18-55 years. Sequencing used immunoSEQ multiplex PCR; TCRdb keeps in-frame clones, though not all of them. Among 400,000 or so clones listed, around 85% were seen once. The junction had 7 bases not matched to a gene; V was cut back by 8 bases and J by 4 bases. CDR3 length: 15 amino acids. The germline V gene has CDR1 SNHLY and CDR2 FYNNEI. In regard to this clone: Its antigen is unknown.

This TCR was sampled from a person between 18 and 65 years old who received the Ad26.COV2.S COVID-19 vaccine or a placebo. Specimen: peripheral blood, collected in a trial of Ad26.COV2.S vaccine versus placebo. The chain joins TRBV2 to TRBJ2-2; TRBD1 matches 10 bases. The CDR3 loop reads CASLGTGAVTGELFF. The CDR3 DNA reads TGTGCCAGCCTAGGGACAGGGGCTGTCACCGGGGAGCTGTTTTTT.